This entry is about one T cell receptor (beta chain). This clone was seen a handful of times. The specificity of this receptor is unknown. Base qualities are not recorded, but no much larger clone differs from it by a single base. Based on the germline V gene, the CDR1 and CDR2 sequences are SGHRS and YFSETQ. Reading from cysteine to phenylalanine, the CDR3 counts 15 amino acids. Only the CDR3 region is kept as DNA, spanning 45 bases read in frame from base 1. V is reduced by 6 bases and J by 3 bases, leaving a spacing of 18 bases between them. The sample belongs to a study of T cell changes during pregnancy in multiple sclerosis (dated by TCRdb to between 2018 and 2020). Concerning the study at large: In women with multiple sclerosis, the researchers looked at how the T cell repertoire shifted as pregnancy progressed.

The library was obtained by the immunoSEQ multiplex PCR assay. TCRdb took over this immuneACCESS table, retaining in-frame rearrangements with V and J assigned. Such tables are incomplete; in checked studies, under half of the missing clones stem from an unresolved V gene, and the remainder is unexplained. The sample table shows 35,000 to 40,000 clones, and 90% to 95% are seen once. The ten largest clonotypes hold 0.3% to 0.4% of the sample. Specimen: CD4+ T cells from peripheral blood mononuclear cells, collected in the third trimester of pregnancy. This chain is built from TRBV5-1 and TRBJ1-1, with an unclear D gene assignment. The origin of this receptor is a female donor in good health, enrolled as a control in a pregnancy study. The nucleotide sequence reads TGCGCCAGCAACGAGGGCGGGTTCGGGGACACTGAAGCTTTCTTT. This is translated as CASNEGGFGDTEAFF.